The 30 T cell receptor beta chains presented below share a single source sample, sequenced in a study of OX40 agonist ivuxolimab in advanced cancers. Produced via immunoSEQ multiplex PCR; TCRdb's table is partial and in-frame only. The table shows some 10,000 clones, with around four fifths occurring only once. The specimen comprised CD4+ or CD8+ T cells sorted from blood, sampled in a trial of the OX40 agonist ivuxolimab. Every receptor here comes from an adult with an advanced solid tumor such as melanoma, head and neck, liver or kidney cancer.

This clone was seen a handful of times. The V call is TRBV19, the J call TRBJ2-1, with D possibly matching TRBD2 (5 bases). The CDR3 contains 14 residues. Trimming removed 6 bases from V and 7 bases from J, with 16 bases in between. CDR1 LNHDA and CDR2 SQIVND come from the germline V gene (reference sequence). The CDR3 loop is CASSLTPGLNEQFF. The CDR3 nucleotides are TGTGCCAGTAGCCTTACCCCGGGATTGAATGAGCAGTTCTTC.

This clone was counted between two and nine times. This chain connects TRBV7-9 to TRBJ1-4; D might be TRBD1 (5 bases). Germline CDR1 reads SEHNR; CDR2 reads FQNEAQ (reference sequence). CDR3 length: 15 residues. Trimming pared 5 bases from V and 7 bases from J, leaving 17 bases between. In DNA, the CDR3 is TGTGCCAGCAGCGGAGGTGGGGCATCGAGTGAAAAACTGTTTTTT. Protein product: CASSGGGASSEKLFF.

This rearrangement joins TRBV6-8 to TRBJ1-1; D unclear. The CDR3 totals 15 residues. V was trimmed by 2 bases and J by 0 bases, leaving 10 bases between them. Looked up from germline, CDR1 is MNHGY and CDR2 is SAAAGT. The CDR3 loop is CASSYVVSLNTEAFF. Written as DNA, the CDR3 is TGTGCCAGCAGTTACGTAGTATCGTTGAACACTGAAGCTTTCTTT.

The chain combines TRBV15 with TRBJ1-1; 7 bases are shared with TRBD1. The CDR3 consists of 16 residues. Trimming cost V 3 bases and J 1 base; bases outside gene matches: 8. Germline V gene data show CDR1 as LNHNV and CDR2 as YYDKDF (reference sequence). The CDR3 loop reads CATSSRDSAGNTEAFF. The CDR3 DNA follows: TGTGCCACCAGCAGCCGGGACAGTGCTGGGAACACTGAAGCTTTCTTT.

The chain couples TRBV19 to TRBJ1-1, with D perhaps matching TRBD1 (5 bases). With 5 bases removed from V and 0 bases from J, the gap between germline ends came to 7 bases. Germline loops: CDR1 LNHDA, CDR2 SQIVND (reference sequence). CDR3 length: 13 amino acids. The CDR3: CASSGTLNTEAFF. CDR3 coding DNA: TGTGCCAGTAGTGGGACCCTGAACACTGAAGCTTTCTTT.

The chain carries TRBV5-4 and TRBJ2-3; 7 nucleotides match TRBD1. Germline V gene data show CDR1 as SGHNT and CDR2 as YYREEE (reference sequence). CDR3 length: 12 residues. V trimming: 9 bases; J trimming: 4 bases; junction bases outside the gene matches: 5. This CDR3 is CATRQGSDTQYF. CDR3 nucleotide sequence: TGTGCCACAAGACAGGGCTCAGATACGCAGTATTTT.

The chain carries TRBV9 and TRBJ1-2; no clear D. There are 16 residues in the CDR3. In germline, CDR1 is SGDLS, CDR2 YYNGEE. The germline V and J ends were trimmed by 3 bases and 4 bases, with 19 bases remaining between them. CDR3 protein: CASSAGREITAYGYTF. The CDR3 nucleotides read TGTGCCAGCAGCGCTGGTCGAGAAATTACTGCCTATGGCTACACCTTC.

The chain joins TRBV5-4 to TRBJ1-3, with unresolved D. In germline, CDR1 is SGHNT, CDR2 YYREEE (reference sequence). V was cut by 4 bases and J by 2 bases, with 10 bases left in between. The CDR3 totals 14 residues. CDR3 bases: TGTGCCAGCAGCCGTGAGGGAGCTGGAAACACCATATATTTT. Its translation: CASSREGAGNTIYF.

This clone was detected a few times. J is TRBJ2-5 and V is TRBV6-5; D is possibly TRBD1 (6 bases). CDR1 and CDR2 from the germline V gene are MNHEY and SVGAGI. The CDR3 runs 14 residues. The germline V and J ends were trimmed by 0 bases and 5 bases, with 10 bases remaining between them. The CDR3 DNA is TGTGCCAGCAGTTACTCGACAGGTCTGGAGACCCAGTACTTC. Translating it yields CASSYSTGLETQYF.

This rearrangement joins TRBV6-5 to TRBJ1-2; no firm D call. The germline V gene has CDR1 MNHEY and CDR2 SVGAGI. The CDR3 has 12 residues. Trimming left V 2 bases short and J 8 bases short, with 9 bases between. CDR3 sequence: CASSYLNEGYTF. CDR3 bases: TGTGCCAGCAGTTACCTGAACGAAGGCTACACCTTC.

By sample fraction, this clone is medium-sized (0.01 to 0.1%). The chain has TRBV13 and TRBJ1-5, with TRBD1 identical over 10 bases. Trimming removed 4 bases from V and 7 bases from J; junction bases left unmatched: 4. Germline assignment: CDR1 PRHDT and CDR2 FYEKMQ (reference sequence). The CDR3 is 14 residues long. For the CDR3, the DNA is TGTGCCAGCAGCTCCGGGACAGGGGTGCAGCCCCAGCATTTT. This encodes CASSSGTGVQPQHF.

Here the CDR3 DNA reads TGTGCCAGCAGCCAACTGTCCCCGGCGGCAGACGTCGGGAATGAGCAGTTCTTC. This translates into CASSQLSPAADVGNEQFF. V gene TRBV14 combines with J gene TRBJ2-1, with D hard to call. Looked up from germline, CDR1 is SGHDN and CDR2 is FVKESK. The CDR3 totals 18 residues. Between the trimmed V and J ends, which lost 2 bases and 7 bases, there was a span of 24 bases.

About this clone: Other DNA sequences in this specimen translate into the identical CDR3. The CDR3 is CASGWDSAGEGGYGYTF. Here the CDR3 DNA reads TGTGCCAGCGGGTGGGATAGCGCAGGGGAGGGCGGCTATGGCTACACCTTC. This chain links TRBV28 with TRBJ1-2; possibly TRBD1 for D (6 bases). The CDR3 is 17 residues long. CDR1 and CDR2 (germline): MDHEN, SYDVKM. The V end was cut by 8 bases, the J end by 4 bases, with 26 bases between.

A single count supports this clone. A read error is possible here, since a much larger clone lies one base away. This CDR3 is also generated by other DNA sequences in the sample. J is TRBJ1-5 and V is TRBV19; tentatively, D is TRBD1 (6 bases). The germline gives CDR1 LNHDA, CDR2 SQIVND (reference sequence). The CDR3 runs to 13 residues. Trimming pared 6 bases from V and 4 bases from J, leaving 10 bases between. The CDR3 region is CASSLDSNQPQHF. For the CDR3, the DNA is TGTGCCAGTAGCCTGGACAGTAATCAGCCCCAGCATTTT.

This clone turned up a few times. The chain links TRBV27 to TRBJ2-7, with 9 positions matching TRBD2. The junction had 5 bases not matched to a gene; V was cut back by 2 bases and J by 0 bases. CDR1 and CDR2 (germline): MNHEY, SMNVEV (reference sequence). The CDR3 is 16 residues long. This CDR3 is CASSLGASGDSYEQYF. The DNA for the CDR3 is TGTGCCAGCAGTTTAGGCGCTAGCGGGGACTCCTACGAGCAGTACTTC.

The chain has TRBV28 and TRBJ1-1, with D maybe TRBD1 (5 bases). Germline V gene data show CDR1 as MDHEN and CDR2 as SYDVKM. The CDR3 sequence is 14 residues long. With 7 bases removed from V and 0 bases from J, the gap between germline ends came to 12 bases. The DNA for the CDR3 is TGTGCCAGCACCCCCCGAGGGGTGAACACTGAAGCTTTCTTT. This translates into CASTPRGVNTEAFF.

The rearrangement uses TRBV7-9 and TRBJ1-4; a possible D gene is TRBD1 (5 bases). The CDR3 is 13 residues long. Trimming took off 10 bases at V and 5 bases at J, with 14 bases between the two ends. Germline loops: CDR1 SEHNR, CDR2 FQNEAQ (reference sequence). In DNA, the CDR3 is TGTGCCATTAACCAGGGTAGCAATGAAAAACTGTTTTTT. This encodes CAINQGSNEKLFF.

The rearrangement joins TRBV2 to TRBJ2-7, with D perhaps matching TRBD1 (6 bases). The germline V and J ends were trimmed by 4 bases and 2 bases, with 12 bases remaining between them. Germline CDR1 and CDR2: SNHLY and FYNNEI. The CDR3 extends over 14 amino acids. This CDR3 is CASSVVEGAYEQYF. Here the CDR3 DNA reads TGTGCCAGCAGTGTCGTAGAGGGGGCCTACGAGCAGTACTTC. Drawing the rest from reference TRBV2 and TRBJ2-7, the complete variable domain is EPEVTQTPSHQVTQMGQEVILRCVPISNHLYFYWYRQILGQKVEFLVSFYNNEISEKSEIFDDQFSVERPDGSNFTLKIRSTKLEDSAMYFCASSVVEGAYEQYFGPGTRLTVT.

V usage is TRBV2 and J usage is TRBJ1-2; D not certain. The CDR3 sequence is 14 residues long. Germline-derived CDR1 and CDR2 are SNHLY and FYNNEI. The ends were cut back, 2 bases at V and 2 bases at J, with 9 bases in the middle. Written as DNA, the CDR3 is TGTGCCAGCAGTGAAATTAGGGTCAACTATGGCTACACCTTC. Protein: CASSEIRVNYGYTF.

This clone appeared a single time. This chain uses TRBV7-8 with TRBJ2-2; 7 nucleotides agree with TRBD1. The germline CDR1 and CDR2 sequences are SGHVS and FQNEAQ. The V gene end was trimmed by 7 bases and the J gene end by 4 bases; junction bases not matched to a gene: 12. The length of the CDR3 is 16 residues. The CDR3, as DNA: TGTGCCAGCACCTCAGGGGGTTGGGGGCTCACCGGGGAGCTGTTTTTT. It yields the protein CASTSGGWGLTGELFF.

Relative to its sample, this clone is medium-sized. The V and J genes are TRBV29-1 and TRBJ2-7, with TRBD1 identical over 9 bases. Germline CDR1 reads SQVTM; CDR2 reads ANQGSEA. V was pared by 6 bases and J by 6 bases, with 9 bases of the junction left unmatched. The CDR3 loop spans 13 amino acids. This chain's CDR3 is CSVRQGDTAEQYF. As DNA, the CDR3 is TGCAGCGTACGACAGGGGGATACGGCCGAGCAGTACTTC.

Only a few counts were recorded for this clone. The rearrangement links TRBV6-5 to TRBJ1-1, with a weak D call TRBD1 (5 bases). CDR1 and CDR2 (germline): MNHEY, SVGAGI. This CDR3 spans 14 amino acids. Trimming removed 8 bases from V and 5 bases from J, with 18 bases in between. The CDR3 DNA is TGTGCCAGCCGGGACCACGGGTGGGAGACTGAAGCTTTCTTT. Its translation is CASRDHGWETEAFF.

The rearrangement joins TRBV5-4 to TRBJ1-1; 7 positions match TRBD1. The CDR3 is 11 amino acids. Unmatched junction bases numbered 1, after V lost 3 bases and J lost 8 bases. CDR1 and CDR2 from the germline V gene are SGHNT and YYREEE (reference sequence). The CDR3 here is CASSSGQEAFF. The CDR3, as DNA: TGTGCCAGCAGCTCGGGACAGGAAGCTTTCTTT.

The rearrangement joins TRBV7-2 to TRBJ2-3; 11 nucleotides match TRBD2. CDR1 and CDR2 from the germline V gene are SGHTA and FQGNSA. This CDR3 has 19 residues. With V trimmed by 6 bases and J by 0 bases, 14 bases remained unmatched. The CDR3 region is CASRKGTLAGGASTDTQYF. The CDR3 region has the DNA TGTGCCAGCAGGAAGGGGACGCTAGCGGGGGGTGCTAGCACAGATACGCAGTATTTT.

V gene TRBV5-1 combines with J gene TRBJ2-1; 12 bases agree with TRBD2. V lost 1 base and J lost 9; bases outside the gene matches: 2. Looked up from germline, CDR1 is SGHRS and CDR2 is YFSETQ. The CDR3 extends over 14 amino acids. CDR3 sequence: CASSLTSGGPEQFF. CDR3 coding DNA: TGCGCCAGCAGCTTGACTAGCGGGGGGCCTGAGCAGTTCTTC.

This sequence joins TRBV7-9 and TRBJ1-4; weak D call: TRBD1 (5 bases). Germline assignment: CDR1 SEHNR and CDR2 FQNEAQ (reference sequence). The CDR3 is made up of 16 amino acids. V was clipped by 4 bases and J by 4 bases, with 16 bases between them. The CDR3 loop is CASSSDRQKLNEKLFF. CDR3 coding DNA: TGTGCCAGCAGCTCAGACCGACAGAAGCTTAATGAAAAACTGTTTTTT.

The genes are TRBV11-2 and TRBJ2-2; D unclear. This CDR3 is built from 13 residues. In germline, CDR1 is SGHAT, CDR2 FQNNGV. Trimming removed 1 base at V and 11 bases at J, with 11 bases between. The CDR3 DNA reads as TGTGCCAGCAGCTTAGGGGCCCCCATTGAGCTGTTTTTT. Its translation: CASSLGAPIELFF.

The chain employs TRBV27 and TRBJ2-7, with 7 bases fitting TRBD1. In germline, CDR1 is MNHEY, CDR2 SMNVEV (reference sequence). Trimming at V came to 5 bases and at J to 3 bases, leaving 7 bases not matched to a gene. The CDR3 has 14 amino acids. The CDR3 reads CASSGTALSYEQYF. DNA for the CDR3: TGTGCCAGCAGTGGGACAGCTCTAAGCTACGAGCAGTACTTC.

The chain couples TRBV7-8 to TRBJ2-3, with D tentatively TRBD1 (5 bases). V was pared by 4 bases and J by 8 bases, with 22 bases between. The germline V gene has CDR1 SGHVS and CDR2 FQNEAQ. There are 16 residues in the CDR3. In nucleotides, the CDR3 is TGTGCCAGCAGCTCCCTTGTGCAAGGGGCGCGTGGTACGCAGTATTTT. Amino acid sequence: CASSSLVQGARGTQYF.

The J gene is TRBJ1-4, the V gene TRBV2, with 9 bases identical to TRBD1. The germline V gene has CDR1 SNHLY and CDR2 FYNNEI. The V and J ends lost 6 bases and 7 bases, in that order; junction bases with no gene match: 6. There are 14 residues in the CDR3. This CDR3 is CASSTGGNPEKLFF. CDR3 sequence (DNA): TGTGCCAGCAGCACAGGGGGCAACCCTGAAAAACTGTTTTTT.